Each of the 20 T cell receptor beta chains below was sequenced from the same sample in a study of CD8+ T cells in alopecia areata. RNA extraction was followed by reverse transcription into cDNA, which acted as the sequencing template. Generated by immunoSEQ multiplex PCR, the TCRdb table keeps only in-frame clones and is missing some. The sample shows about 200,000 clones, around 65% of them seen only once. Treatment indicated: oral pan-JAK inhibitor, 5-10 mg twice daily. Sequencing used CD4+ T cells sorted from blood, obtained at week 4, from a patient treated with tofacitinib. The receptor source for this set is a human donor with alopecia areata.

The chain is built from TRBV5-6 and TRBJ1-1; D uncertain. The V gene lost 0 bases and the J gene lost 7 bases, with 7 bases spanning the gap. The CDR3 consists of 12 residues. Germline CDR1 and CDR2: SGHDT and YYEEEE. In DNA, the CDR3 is TGTGCCAGCAGCTTGGTGGGTGATGAAGCTTTCTTT. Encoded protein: CASSLVGDEAFF.

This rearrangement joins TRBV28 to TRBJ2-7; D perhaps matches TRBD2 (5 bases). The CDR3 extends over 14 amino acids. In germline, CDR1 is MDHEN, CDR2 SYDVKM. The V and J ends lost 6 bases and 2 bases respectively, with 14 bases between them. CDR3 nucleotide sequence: TGTGCCAGCAGGGGCGGGCAGCTGACCTACGAGCAGTACTTC. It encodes CASRGGQLTYEQYF.

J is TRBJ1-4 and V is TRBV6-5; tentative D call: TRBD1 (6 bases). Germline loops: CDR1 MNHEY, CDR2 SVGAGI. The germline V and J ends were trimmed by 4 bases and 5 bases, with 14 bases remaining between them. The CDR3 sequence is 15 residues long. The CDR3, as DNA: TGTGCCAGCAGTTCCCCAGAGGGGGGCAATGAAAAACTGTTTTTT. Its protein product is CASSSPEGGNEKLFF.

The CDR3 sequence is CSVVRAGGVDTQYF. In DNA form, the CDR3 reads TGCAGCGTTGTAAGAGCGGGGGGGGTAGATACGCAGTATTTT. V usage is TRBV29-1 and J usage is TRBJ2-3; 10 bases map to TRBD2. Germline values: CDR1 SQVTM, CDR2 ANQGSEA. The CDR3 totals 14 residues. The trim removed 4 bases at V and 5 bases at J, leaving 6 bases unmatched.

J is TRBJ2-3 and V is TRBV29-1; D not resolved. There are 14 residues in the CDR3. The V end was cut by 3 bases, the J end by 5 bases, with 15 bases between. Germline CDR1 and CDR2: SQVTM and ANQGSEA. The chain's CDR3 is CSVDGSGLGDTQYF. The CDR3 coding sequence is TGCAGCGTTGATGGCAGTGGTCTCGGAGATACGCAGTATTTT.

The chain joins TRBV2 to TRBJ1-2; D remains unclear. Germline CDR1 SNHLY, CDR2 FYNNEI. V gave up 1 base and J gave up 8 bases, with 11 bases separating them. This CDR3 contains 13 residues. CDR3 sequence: CASSEDILGGYTF. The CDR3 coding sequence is TGTGCCAGCAGTGAAGATATACTGGGCGGCTACACCTTC.

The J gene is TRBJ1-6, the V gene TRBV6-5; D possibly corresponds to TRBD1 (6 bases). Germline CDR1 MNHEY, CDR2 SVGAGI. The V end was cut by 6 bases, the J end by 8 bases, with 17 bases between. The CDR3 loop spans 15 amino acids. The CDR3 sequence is CASSGGGGAYSPLHF. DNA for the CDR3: TGTGCCAGCAGCGGGGGCGGAGGGGCGTATTCACCCCTCCACTTT.

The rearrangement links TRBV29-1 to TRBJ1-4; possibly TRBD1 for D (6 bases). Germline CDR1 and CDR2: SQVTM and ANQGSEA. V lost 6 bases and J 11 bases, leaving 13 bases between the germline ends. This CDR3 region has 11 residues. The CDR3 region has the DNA TGCAGCGTGGACGAAAGGGGGAAACTGTTTTTT. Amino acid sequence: CSVDERGKLFF.

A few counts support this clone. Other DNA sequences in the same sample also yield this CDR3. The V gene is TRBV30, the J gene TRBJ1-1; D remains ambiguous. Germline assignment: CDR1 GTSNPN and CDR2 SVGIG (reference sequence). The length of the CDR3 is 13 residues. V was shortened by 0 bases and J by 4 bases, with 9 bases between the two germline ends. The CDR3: CAWSVQVGTEAFF. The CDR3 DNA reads TGTGCCTGGAGTGTGCAGGTAGGCACTGAAGCTTTCTTT.

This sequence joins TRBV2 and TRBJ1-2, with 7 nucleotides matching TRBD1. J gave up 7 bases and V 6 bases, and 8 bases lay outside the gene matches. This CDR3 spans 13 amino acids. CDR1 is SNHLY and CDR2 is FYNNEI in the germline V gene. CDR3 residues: CASSAEGARGYTF. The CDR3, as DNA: TGTGCCAGCAGCGCGGAGGGGGCCCGTGGCTACACCTTC.

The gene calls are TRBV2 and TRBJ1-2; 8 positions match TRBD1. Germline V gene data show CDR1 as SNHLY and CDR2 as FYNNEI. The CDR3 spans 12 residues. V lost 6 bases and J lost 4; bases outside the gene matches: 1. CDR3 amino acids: CASSTGGYGYTF. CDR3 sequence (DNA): TGTGCCAGCAGCACAGGGGGCTATGGCTACACCTTC.

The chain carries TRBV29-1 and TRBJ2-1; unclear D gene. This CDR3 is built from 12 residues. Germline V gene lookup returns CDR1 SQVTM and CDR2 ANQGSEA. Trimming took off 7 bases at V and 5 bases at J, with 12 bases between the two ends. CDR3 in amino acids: CSGARTDNEQFF. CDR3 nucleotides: TGCAGCGGTGCCCGAACGGACAATGAGCAGTTCTTC.

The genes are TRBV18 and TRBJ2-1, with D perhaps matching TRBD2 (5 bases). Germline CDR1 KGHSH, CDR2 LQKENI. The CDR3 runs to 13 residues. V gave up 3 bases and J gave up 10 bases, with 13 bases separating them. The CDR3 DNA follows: TGTGCCAGCTCACCCCGACCGACGGGGGAGCAGTTCTTC. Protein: CASSPRPTGEQFF.

CDR3 in DNA: TGTGCCAGCAGTGTTCCACCGCGAACCTACGAGCAGTACTTC. It yields the protein CASSVPPRTYEQYF. The chain has TRBV2 and TRBJ2-7; no clear D gene. Trimming took 4 bases from V and 2 from J, leaving 12 bases between them. Looked up from germline, CDR1 is SNHLY and CDR2 is FYNNEI. The CDR3 covers 14 residues. Using reference TRBV2 and TRBJ2-7 for the parts outside the CDR3, the full variable domain is EPEVTQTPSHQVTQMGQEVILRCVPISNHLYFYWYRQILGQKVEFLVSFYNNEISEKSEIFDDQFSVERPDGSNFTLKIRSTKLEDSAMYFCASSVPPRTYEQYFGPGTRLTVT.

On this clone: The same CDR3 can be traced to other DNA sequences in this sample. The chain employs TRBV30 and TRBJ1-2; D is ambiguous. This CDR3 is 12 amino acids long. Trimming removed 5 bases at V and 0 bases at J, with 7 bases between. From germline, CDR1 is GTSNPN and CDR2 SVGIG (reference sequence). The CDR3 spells CAWDRANYGYTF. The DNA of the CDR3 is TGTGCCTGGGACCGAGCTAACTATGGCTACACCTTC.

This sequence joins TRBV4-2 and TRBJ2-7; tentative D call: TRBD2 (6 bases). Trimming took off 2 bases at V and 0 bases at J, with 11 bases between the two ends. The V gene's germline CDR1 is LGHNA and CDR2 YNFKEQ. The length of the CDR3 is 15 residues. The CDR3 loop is CASSQPSDDSYEQYF. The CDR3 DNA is TGTGCCAGCAGCCAACCTAGCGACGACTCCTACGAGCAGTACTTC.

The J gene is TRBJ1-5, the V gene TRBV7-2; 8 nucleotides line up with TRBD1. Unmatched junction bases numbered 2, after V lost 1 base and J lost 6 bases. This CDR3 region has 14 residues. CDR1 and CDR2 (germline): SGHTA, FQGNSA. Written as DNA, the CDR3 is TGTGCCAGCAGCTTAGATGGGACAGGTCAGCCCCAGCATTTT. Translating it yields CASSLDGTGQPQHF. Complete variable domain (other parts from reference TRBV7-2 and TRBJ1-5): GAGVSQSPSNKVTEKGKDVELRCDPISGHTALYWYRQSLGQGLEFLIYFQGNSAPDKSGLPSDRFSAERTGGSVSTLTIQRTQQEDSAVYLCASSLDGTGQPQHFGDGTRLSIL.

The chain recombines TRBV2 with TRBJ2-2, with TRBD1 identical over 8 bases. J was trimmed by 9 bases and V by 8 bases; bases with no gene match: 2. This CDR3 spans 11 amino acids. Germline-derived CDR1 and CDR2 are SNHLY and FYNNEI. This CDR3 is CASAGGRELFF. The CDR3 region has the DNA TGTGCCAGCGCAGGGGGCAGGGAGCTGTTTTTT.

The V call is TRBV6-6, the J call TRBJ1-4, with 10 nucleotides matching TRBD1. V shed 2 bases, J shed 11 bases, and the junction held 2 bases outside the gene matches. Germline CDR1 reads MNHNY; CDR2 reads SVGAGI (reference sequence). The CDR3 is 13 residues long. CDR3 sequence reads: CASSYPDRGKLFF. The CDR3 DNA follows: TGTGCCAGCAGTTACCCGGACAGGGGGAAACTGTTTTTT.

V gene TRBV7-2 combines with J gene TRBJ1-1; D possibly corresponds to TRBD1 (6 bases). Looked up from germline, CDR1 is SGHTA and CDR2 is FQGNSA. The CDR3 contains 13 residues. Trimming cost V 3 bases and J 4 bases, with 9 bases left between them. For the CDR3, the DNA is TGTGCCAGCAGCTTGGGGGGCGGCACTGAAGCTTTCTTT. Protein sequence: CASSLGGGTEAFF.